This T cell receptor beta chain appears in the sequencing data of a study of response to subunit inactivated influenza vaccine. V shed 4 bases and J shed 8 bases, with 15 bases lying between them. The germline gives CDR1 GTSNPN, CDR2 SVGIG (reference sequence). CDR3 length equals 13 residues. TCRdb reprocessed the RT-PCR reads with MiXCR, giving one entry per CDR3 protein. The sample includes around 520,000 distinct CDR3 sequences, about 11% of them seen just once. Regarding this clonotype: Its matching antigen is unknown.

General study points: Only a handful of new T cells, the authors suggested, are recruited with each seasonal influenza vaccination.

V gene TRBV30 combines with J gene TRBJ2-1, with D possibly being TRBD2 (6 bases). This TCR came from a man in his fifties who received an inactivated influenza vaccine. This specimen was PBMCs from blood, taken on the day of vaccination. The chain's CDR3 is CAWISETGDEQFF. Here the CDR3 DNA reads TGTGCCTGGATTAGCGAAACGGGGGATGAGCAGTTCTTC.